Listed here are 27 T cell receptor beta chains from one sample, sequenced in a study of shared clonotypes between healthy human individuals. The method was immunoSEQ multiplex PCR; TCRdb's version includes in-frame clones alone and lacks a portion of them. The data show roughly 1 million clones, about 74% seen once. What was sequenced was memory CD4+ T cells sorted from blood. Subset: CD45RA-negative fraction. The receptors were sampled from a man younger than 35 in good health.

V is TRBV27 and J is TRBJ1-5; D uncertain. V dropped 0 bases and J dropped 11 bases, with 20 bases sitting between them. The germline V gene encodes CDR1 MNHEY and CDR2 SMNVEV (reference sequence). The CDR3 loop spans 16 amino acids. The chain's CDR3 is CASSLSGGWTVNAQHF. The CDR3 nucleotides read TGTGCCAGCAGTTTATCAGGCGGGTGGACTGTAAACGCCCAGCATTTT.

The chain carries TRBV7-2 and TRBJ2-3, with TRBD2 matching over 10 bases. The CDR3 contains 15 residues. The trim removed 10 bases at V and 2 bases at J, leaving 9 bases unmatched. Germline loops: CDR1 SGHTA, CDR2 FQGNSA. The CDR3 loop is CAKRIAGGPTDTQYF. DNA for the CDR3: TGTGCCAAGAGAATAGCGGGGGGACCCACAGATACGCAGTATTTT.

This clone was seen more than once but under ten times. The CDR3 DNA sequence: TGTGCCAGCAGGAGCTATGGCTACACCTTC. It is translated as CASRSYGYTF. This chain connects TRBV2 to TRBJ1-2; D remains unclear. CDR3 size: 10 residues. Germline CDR1 SNHLY, CDR2 FYNNEI. V was trimmed by 6 bases and J by 4 bases, leaving 3 bases between them. Complete variable domain (other parts from reference TRBV2 and TRBJ1-2): EPEVTQTPSHQVTQMGQEVILRCVPISNHLYFYWYRQILGQKVEFLVSFYNNEISEKSEIFDDQFSVERPDGSNFTLKIRSTKLEDSAMYFCASRSYGYTFGSGTRLTVV.

This chain links TRBV6-5 with TRBJ1-1; D perhaps matches TRBD1 (6 bases). V lost 10 bases and J 4 bases, leaving 19 bases between the germline ends. Germline V gene sequence: CDR1 MNHEY, CDR2 SVGAGI. This CDR3 is 14 amino acids long. Here the CDR3 reads CATGRGQGSTEAFF. The DNA for the CDR3 is TGTGCCACCGGACGGGGGCAGGGGAGCACTGAAGCTTTCTTT.

This clone has ten or more counts. Other DNA sequences in this sample translate to the same CDR3. Written as DNA, the CDR3 is TGTGCCAGCAGCTTGGATATGAACACTGAAGCTTTCTTT. Protein: CASSLDMNTEAFF. The V gene is TRBV7-9, the J gene TRBJ1-1, with no clear D. V was shortened by 3 bases and J by 0 bases, with 5 bases between the two germline ends. This CDR3 contains 13 residues. CDR1 and CDR2 (germline): SEHNR, FQNEAQ (reference sequence).

This clone turned up a few times. The chain combines TRBV25-1 with TRBJ2-3; 12 bases fit TRBD2. After removal of 4 bases from V and 6 bases from J, the junction contained 5 bases not matched to a gene. The CDR3 is made up of 15 amino acids. Germline V gene lookup returns CDR1 MGHDK and CDR2 SYGVNS. The CDR3 sequence is CASSAGLAGTDTQYF. DNA of the CDR3: TGTGCCAGCAGTGCTGGACTAGCGGGGACCGATACGCAGTATTTT.

V and J are TRBV2 and TRBJ2-7; D not certain. The CDR3 totals 17 residues. Trimming took 7 bases from V and 0 from J, leaving 22 bases between them. Germline lookup yields CDR1 SNHLY and CDR2 FYNNEI. Here the CDR3 reads CASTRTVSASTSYEQYF. CDR3 nucleotides: TGTGCCAGCACTCGAACAGTTTCCGCTTCGACCTCCTACGAGCAGTACTTC.

The rearrangement uses TRBV7-2 and TRBJ2-3, with D unresolved. The CDR3 contains 11 residues. Germline V gene data show CDR1 as SGHTA and CDR2 as FQGNSA. V lost 3 bases, J lost 8 bases, and 6 bases lay in between. CDR3 in amino acids: CASSFPGTQYF. CDR3 in DNA: TGTGCCAGCAGCTTTCCGGGTACGCAGTATTTT.

This sequence joins TRBV4-1 and TRBJ1-6; 8 bases line up with TRBD1. The CDR3 contains 16 residues. J was trimmed by 10 bases and V by 2 bases; bases with no gene match: 10. Germline CDR1 is MGHRA and CDR2 is YSYEKL. The CDR3 region is CASSQSGQGGGSPLHF. The CDR3 DNA reads TGCGCCAGCAGCCAATCCGGACAGGGAGGCGGGTCACCCCTCCACTTT.

This chain joins TRBV20-1 and TRBJ1-1; weak D call: TRBD1 (5 bases). CDR3 length equals 11 residues. Germline V gives CDR1 DFQATT, CDR2 SNEGSKA (reference sequence). V lost 7 bases to trimming and J lost 3 bases, with 9 bases between them. CDR3 residues: CSESRDTEAFF. In DNA form, the CDR3 reads TGCAGTGAAAGCAGGGACACTGAAGCTTTCTTT.

The rearrangement links TRBV28 to TRBJ2-7; 11 nucleotides line up with TRBD1. After removal of 3 bases from V and 5 bases from J, the junction contained 3 bases not matched to a gene. The CDR3 covers 14 residues. In germline, CDR1 is MDHEN, CDR2 SYDVKM. The CDR3 protein is CASSFWTGGHEQYF. Written as DNA, the CDR3 is TGTGCCAGCAGTTTCTGGACAGGGGGCCACGAGCAGTACTTC.

For the CDR3, the DNA is TGCGCCAGCAGCGGGACAGGGGGAAGGGTTGAAAAACTGTTTTTT. This sequence encodes CASSGTGGRVEKLFF. The rearrangement links TRBV5-1 to TRBJ1-4, with 11 bases matching TRBD1. The CDR3 is 15 amino acids. The junction had 6 bases not matched to a gene; V was cut back by 4 bases and J by 7 bases. Germline V gene sequence: CDR1 SGHRS, CDR2 YFSETQ.

This clone was picked up one time. The chain has TRBV6-5 and TRBJ1-5, with a possible D match to TRBD1 (5 bases). The CDR3 sequence is 15 residues long. Trimming took 6 bases from V and 0 from J, leaving 12 bases between them. Germline V gene sequence: CDR1 MNHEY, CDR2 SVGAGI. The CDR3 region has the DNA TGTGCCAGCAGAGCCGACAGAAATAGCAATCAGCCCCAGCATTTT. It encodes CASRADRNSNQPQHF.

This sequence joins TRBV19 and TRBJ2-6; possible D gene TRBD2, 6 bases. Trimming stripped 6 bases from V and 0 bases from J, with 15 bases between. Per the germline V gene, CDR1 is LNHDA and CDR2 is SQIVND (reference sequence). This CDR3 spans 17 amino acids. Here the CDR3 reads CASSKITGVSGANVLTF. CDR3 coding DNA: TGTGCCAGTAGCAAAATCACGGGAGTCTCTGGGGCCAACGTCCTGACTTTC. Full variable domain (remainder filled in from reference TRBV19 and TRBJ2-6): DGGITQSPKYLFRKEGQNVTLSCEQNLNHDAMYWYRQDPGQGLRLIYYSQIVNDFQKGDIAEGYSVSREKKESFPLTVTSAQKNPTAFYLCASSKITGVSGANVLTFGAGSRLTVL.

V is TRBV5-1 and J is TRBJ1-1, with 7 bases identical to TRBD1. V lost 4 bases to trimming and J lost 1 base; unmatched junction nucleotides: 4. The CDR3 length is 14 residues. The germline CDR1 and CDR2 sequences are SGHRS and YFSETQ. The CDR3 spells CASSADRTNTEAFF. CDR3 nucleotides: TGCGCCAGCAGCGCGGACAGGACGAACACTGAAGCTTTCTTT.

Notes on this clone: Other DNA variants within this sample encode the same CDR3. The V gene is TRBV29-1, the J gene TRBJ1-3; 8 bases are shared with TRBD1. Germline V gene sequence: CDR1 SQVTM, CDR2 ANQGSEA. V lost 7 bases and J lost 0; bases outside the gene matches: 2. CDR3 length: 13 amino acids. CDR3 nucleotides: TGCAGCGCCGGACAGGGCTCTGGAAACACCATATATTTT. This sequence encodes CSAGQGSGNTIYF.

The CDR3 nucleotides read TGTGCCAGCAGCCCCTGGACAGGGGGGACAGATACGCAGTATTTT. Amino acid sequence: CASSPWTGGTDTQYF. This chain uses TRBV7-3 with TRBJ2-3; TRBD1 matches at 10 bases. CDR1 SGHTA and CDR2 FQGTGA come from the germline V gene. With 5 bases clipped from V and 3 bases from J, the junction kept 5 bases outside the gene matches. This CDR3 is 15 amino acids long.

V gene TRBV28 combines with J gene TRBJ1-5; 9 nucleotides match TRBD1. The CDR3 has 15 residues. The V and J ends lost 6 bases and 5 bases, in that order; junction bases with no gene match: 8. Per germline, CDR1 MDHEN and CDR2 SYDVKM. The CDR3 spells CASRPDRGWDQPQHF. The CDR3 DNA reads TGTGCCAGCAGACCGGACAGGGGATGGGATCAGCCCCAGCATTTT.

The rearrangement joins TRBV5-5 to TRBJ1-5; D unresolved. Germline-derived CDR1 and CDR2 are SGHKS and YYEKEE (reference sequence). The CDR3 runs 12 residues. The ends were cut back, 4 bases at V and 7 bases at J, with 9 bases in the middle. Written as DNA, the CDR3 is TGTGCCAGCAGCCATCCGGGACAGCCCCAGCATTTT. This codes for CASSHPGQPQHF. The variable domain in full, with the rest retrieved from reference TRBV5-5 and TRBJ1-5, is DAGVTQSPTHLIKTRGQQVTLRCSPISGHKSVSWYQQVLGQGPQFIFQYYEKEERGRGNFPDRFSARQFPNYSSELNVNALLLGDSALYLCASSHPGQPQHFGDGTRLSIL.

The CDR3 spells CASGAPSGGTDTQYF. DNA for the CDR3: TGTGCCAGCGGAGCCCCTAGCGGGGGCACAGATACGCAGTATTTT. The V and J genes are TRBV6-1 and TRBJ2-3, with TRBD2 identical over 9 bases. The ends lost 8 bases at V and 1 base at J; junction bases unmatched: 7. Germline-derived CDR1 and CDR2 are MNHNS and SASEGT. The CDR3 consists of 15 residues.

The CDR3 region has the DNA TGTGCCAGCAGTCCCGATTTAACCTCCTACAATGAGCAGTTCTTC. It is translated as CASSPDLTSYNEQFF. The V and J genes are TRBV11-2 and TRBJ2-1; D is undetermined. CDR3 length: 15 amino acids. Trimming left V 6 bases short and J 0 bases short, with 12 bases between. Germline V gene data show CDR1 as SGHAT and CDR2 as FQNNGV.

The sample holds one count of this clone. The J gene is TRBJ2-4, the V gene TRBV2; tentatively, D is TRBD1 (6 bases). The CDR3 totals 16 residues. Looked up from germline, CDR1 is SNHLY and CDR2 is FYNNEI. Trimming stripped 2 bases from V and 3 bases from J, with 14 bases between. As DNA, the CDR3 is TGTGCCAGCAGTGAACAGGGGCCAGGTGGCAAAAACATTCAGTACTTC. This gives the protein CASSEQGPGGKNIQYF.

Only one count was recorded for this clone. This chain joins TRBV5-4 and TRBJ2-5; 7 positions match TRBD1. The CDR3 has 16 amino acids. From germline, CDR1 is SGHNT and CDR2 YYREEE (reference sequence). J gave up 4 bases and V 4 bases, and 13 bases lay outside the gene matches. The CDR3 nucleotides read TGTGCCAGCAGCCGCAAACGTACAGGGGTGGGAGAGACCCAGTACTTC. Protein product: CASSRKRTGVGETQYF.

This clone was seen just once. Different DNA sequences within this sample yield the same CDR3. The V gene is TRBV5-1, the J gene TRBJ2-7; the match to TRBD2 covers 11 bases. With 4 bases clipped from V and 1 base from J, the junction kept 4 bases outside the gene matches. The CDR3 covers 15 residues. Germline CDR1 SGHRS, CDR2 YFSETQ. CDR3 loop: CASSPTSGGSYEQYF. In nucleotides, the CDR3 is TGCGCCAGCAGCCCAACTAGCGGGGGATCCTACGAGCAGTACTTC.

The chain joins TRBV30 to TRBJ2-5, with 8 positions matching TRBD1. The CDR3 extends over 16 amino acids. Germline CDR1 is GTSNPN and CDR2 is SVGIG (reference sequence). After removal of 5 bases from V and 4 bases from J, the junction contained 15 bases not matched to a gene. CDR3 bases: TGTGCCTGGGGGGCCGGGACAGGTTTTTTACGAGAGACCCAGTACTTC. Translation gives CAWGAGTGFLRETQYF.

The chain is built from TRBV5-1 and TRBJ1-6, with D perhaps matching TRBD1 (5 bases). CDR1 and CDR2 from the germline V gene are SGHRS and YFSETQ. The CDR3 is made up of 14 amino acids. V lost 1 base and J 7 bases, leaving 9 bases between the germline ends. The chain's CDR3 is CASSLSDSNSPLHF. The DNA for the CDR3 is TGCGCCAGCAGCTTGAGCGACAGCAATTCACCCCTCCACTTT.

This sequence joins TRBV27 and TRBJ2-7; TRBD1 matches at 11 bases. Germline V CDR1 and CDR2: MNHEY, SMNVEV (reference sequence). Germline trimming cut 6 bases from V and 7 bases from J; bases unmatched to any gene: 8. The CDR3 length is 14 residues. CDR3 region: CASSTGQGAGEQYF. The CDR3 DNA is TGTGCCAGCAGCACCGGACAGGGGGCAGGGGAGCAGTACTTC.